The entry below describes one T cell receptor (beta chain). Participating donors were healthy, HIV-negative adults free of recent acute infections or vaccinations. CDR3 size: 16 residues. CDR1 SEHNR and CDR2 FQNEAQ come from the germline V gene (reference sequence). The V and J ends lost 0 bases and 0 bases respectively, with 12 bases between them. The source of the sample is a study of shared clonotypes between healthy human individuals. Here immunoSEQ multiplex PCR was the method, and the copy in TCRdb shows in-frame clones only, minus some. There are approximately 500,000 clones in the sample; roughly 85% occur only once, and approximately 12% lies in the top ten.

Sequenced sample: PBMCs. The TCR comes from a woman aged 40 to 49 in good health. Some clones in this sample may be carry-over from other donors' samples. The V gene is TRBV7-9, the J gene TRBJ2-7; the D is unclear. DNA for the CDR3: TGTGCCAGCAGCTTAGCGTGGGTACCTCACTCCTACGAGCAGTACTTC. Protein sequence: CASSLAWVPHSYEQYF.